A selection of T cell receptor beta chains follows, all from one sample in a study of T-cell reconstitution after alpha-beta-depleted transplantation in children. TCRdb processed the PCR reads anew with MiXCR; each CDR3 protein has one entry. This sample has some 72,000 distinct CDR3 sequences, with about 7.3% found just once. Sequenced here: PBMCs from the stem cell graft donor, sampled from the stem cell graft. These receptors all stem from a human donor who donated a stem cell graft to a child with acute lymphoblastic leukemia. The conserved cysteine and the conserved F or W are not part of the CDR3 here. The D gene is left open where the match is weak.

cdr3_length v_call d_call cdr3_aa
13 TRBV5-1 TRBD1 ASSSRGQSNEKLF
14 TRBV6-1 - ASTSQIAASYNEQF
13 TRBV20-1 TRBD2 SARTSGRSTDTQY
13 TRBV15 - ATSRQGPSNYGYT
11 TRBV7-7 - ASSHGETDTQY
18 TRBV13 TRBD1 ASSGDRDRGGRSSYNEQF
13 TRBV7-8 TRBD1 ASSLEGQGPYEQY
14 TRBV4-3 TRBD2 ASSQEGAGGSDTQY
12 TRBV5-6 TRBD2 ASSLAWGGGEQF
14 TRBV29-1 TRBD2 SVEEWEAGSTGELF
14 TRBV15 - ATSTSSAFGGNGYT
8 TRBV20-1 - SARWDTQY
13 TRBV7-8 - ASSFGHSSYNEQF
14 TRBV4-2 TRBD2 ASSQDGTSGSYEQY
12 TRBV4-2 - ASSPGGAQETQY
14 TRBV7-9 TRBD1 ASSDRDREGQETQY
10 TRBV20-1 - SARGSNYGYT
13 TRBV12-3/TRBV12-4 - ASSFLSGSYEKLF
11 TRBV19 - ASSIVVANEQF
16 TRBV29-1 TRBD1 SVSRDRGRRRGWTEAF
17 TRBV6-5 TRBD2 ASSYGLRLAGGSTDTQY
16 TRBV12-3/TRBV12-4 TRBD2 ASSLVNPGGTSGDEQY
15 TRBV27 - ASSSTQILDSNQPQH
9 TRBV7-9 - ASSLPSEQY
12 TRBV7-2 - ASRTDSGNQPQH
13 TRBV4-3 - ASSPQTDSNQPQH
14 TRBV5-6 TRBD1 ASSSLGTGGRSEQF
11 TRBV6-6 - ASSLREVEKLF
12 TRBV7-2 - ASSLTQGGTPLH
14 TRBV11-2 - ASSLNGGANNSPLH
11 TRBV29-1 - SVDDTYVDTQY
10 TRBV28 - ASTEGSGELF
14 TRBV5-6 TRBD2 ASSWGETSRKYEQY
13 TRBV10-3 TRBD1 AISPHPRDSYEQY
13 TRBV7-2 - ASSSTERGDYGYT
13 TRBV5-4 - ASSLGRTLTDTQY
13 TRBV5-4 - ASSLVPKDYNEQF
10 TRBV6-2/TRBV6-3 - ASGRENGKLF
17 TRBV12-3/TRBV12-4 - ACSSPGAGHPSFNYGYT
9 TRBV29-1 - SVQGIYGYT
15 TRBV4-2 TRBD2 ASSQDLAGGALREQY
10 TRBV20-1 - SATDSAYEQY
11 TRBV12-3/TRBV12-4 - ASSLSVGFGGF
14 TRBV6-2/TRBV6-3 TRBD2 ASSYDDSGASYEQY
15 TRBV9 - ASSLSGKVSGANVLT
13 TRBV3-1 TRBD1 ASSPTGGVNQPQH
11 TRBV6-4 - ASSDSHKETQY
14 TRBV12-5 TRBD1 ASGRGQGKNTGELF
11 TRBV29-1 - SASISSYNEQF
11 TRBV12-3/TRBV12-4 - ASSLQGVSPLH
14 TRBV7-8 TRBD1 ASSISQGQLAYEQY
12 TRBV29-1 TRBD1 SVEGDSYNYGYT
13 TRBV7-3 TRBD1 ASSPGGEGTGELF
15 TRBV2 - ASSDLGLSEGPDTQY
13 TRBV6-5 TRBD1 ASSSGQGANYGYT